These 23 T cell receptor beta chains were all obtained from the same sample, sequenced in a study of radiation and T cells in renal cell carcinoma. Repertoires were generated with immunoSEQ multiplex PCR, while TCRdb's copy carries only in-frame clones and drops some. Of some 150,000 clones listed, 87% are singletons. Time point specified: blood 2 weeks post-SBRT. The treatment was: 15 Gy SBRT to primary tumor, nephrectomy 4 weeks later. The sample was blood, taken from a patient whose treatment included radiotherapy and nephrectomy. The receptor set was obtained from a woman aged 45 to 65 with renal cell carcinoma.

The chain couples TRBV7-2 to TRBJ2-6; the D is unclear. CDR1 is SGHTA and CDR2 is FQGNSA in the germline V gene. The V gene lost 2 bases and the J gene lost 0 bases, with 11 bases spanning the gap. The CDR3 totals 17 residues. DNA of the CDR3: TGTGCCAGCAGCTTATCCCAGGCGCTCTCTGGGGCCAACGTCCTGACTTTC. Translation gives CASSLSQALSGANVLTF.

On this clone: A read error may produce the germline difference seen at one junction end. The chain carries TRBV7-7 and TRBJ2-1, with D perhaps matching TRBD2 (7 bases). The CDR3 loop spans 15 amino acids. Germline V CDR1 and CDR2: SSHAT, FNYEAQ (reference sequence). The CDR3 region is CASSLGGGPSGEQFF. The CDR3 DNA follows: TGTGCTAGCAGCTTAGGGGGGGGCCCCTCCGGTGAGCAGTTCTTC.

The CDR3 nucleotides are TGCAGCGTTGGACTAGGGTATGGCTACACCTTC. Protein: CSVGLGYGYTF. The chain uses TRBV29-1 and TRBJ1-2; D is unclear. The V and J ends lost 4 bases and 5 bases respectively, with 8 bases between them. The CDR3 extends over 11 amino acids. The germline CDR1 and CDR2 sequences are SQVTM and ANQGSEA.

The rearrangement links TRBV1 to TRBJ2-7. TRBV1 is marked as a pseudogene. The CDR3 covers 14 residues. In DNA, the CDR3 is TGCACCAGCAGCCAAGAACCCCCCGAAAGTGTGCAGTACTTC. It translates to CTSSQEPPESVQYF.

The CDR3 DNA is TGTGCCAGCAGCTTAGGACTAGCGTGGGAGCAGTACTTC. Its protein is CASSLGLAWEQYF. V is TRBV7-2 and J is TRBJ2-7, with 8 positions matching TRBD2. The CDR3 totals 13 residues. The V and J ends lost 1 base and 7 bases, in that order; junction bases with no gene match: 3. Germline loops: CDR1 SGHTA, CDR2 FQGNSA.

This chain's CDR3 is CASVGGRHYGYTF. The CDR3 coding sequence is TGTGCCAGCGTAGGAGGTCGGCACTATGGCTACACCTTC. The chain has TRBV6-5 and TRBJ1-2; the D is unclear. Germline V gene sequence: CDR1 MNHEY, CDR2 SVGAGI. CDR3 size: 13 residues. The V end was cut by 8 bases, the J end by 3 bases, with 13 bases between.

This chain connects TRBV19 to TRBJ2-5; TRBD2 might be the D (6 bases). With 6 bases removed from V and 0 bases from J, the gap between germline ends came to 11 bases. Germline-derived CDR1 and CDR2 are LNHDA and SQIVND (reference sequence). The CDR3 is 14 residues long. The CDR3 sequence: CASSLGTHQETQYF. Written as DNA, the CDR3 is TGTGCCAGTAGCCTGGGGACTCACCAAGAGACCCAGTACTTC. The full variable domain, rest sourced from reference TRBV19 and TRBJ2-5, is DGGITQSPKYLFRKEGQNVTLSCEQNLNHDAMYWYRQDPGQGLRLIYYSQIVNDFQKGDIAEGYSVSREKKESFPLTVTSAQKNPTAFYLCASSLGTHQETQYFGPGTRLLVL.

This chain connects TRBV5-1 to TRBJ2-7; 7 bases are shared with TRBD1. J gave up 2 bases and V 4 bases, and 9 bases lay outside the gene matches. Germline CDR1 SGHRS, CDR2 YFSETQ. The CDR3 is 15 amino acids. The CDR3 coding sequence is TGCGCCAGCAGCCCAAGACAGGGAGAGGCCTACGAGCAGTACTTC. It specifies CASSPRQGEAYEQYF.

The V gene is TRBV18, the J gene TRBJ2-7; possible D gene TRBD2, 5 bases. CDR3 length: 15 amino acids. Looked up from germline, CDR1 is KGHSH and CDR2 is LQKENI. Trimming took off 0 bases at V and 3 bases at J, with 12 bases between the two ends. CDR3 sequence reads: CASSPPAGVDYEQYF. Here the CDR3 DNA reads TGTGCCAGCTCACCACCGGCGGGTGTTGACTACGAGCAGTACTTC.

V gene TRBV6-5 combines with J gene TRBJ2-5, with a possible D match to TRBD2 (7 bases). The CDR3 has 16 amino acids. CDR1 is MNHEY and CDR2 is SVGAGI in the germline V gene. V gave up 2 bases and J gave up 7 bases, with 20 bases separating them. The CDR3 DNA is TGTGCCAGCAGTTACCGCACGGGGGGCACTCCTGGGACCCAGTACTTC. Protein product: CASSYRTGGTPGTQYF.

The chain combines TRBV13 with TRBJ2-3; 9 positions agree with TRBD2. CDR1 and CDR2 from the germline V gene are PRHDT and FYEKMQ (reference sequence). The length of the CDR3 is 15 residues. With 5 bases clipped from V and 0 bases from J, the junction kept 3 bases outside the gene matches. In nucleotides, the CDR3 is TGTGCCAGCAGCCGCGGGGGGGGTAGCACAGATACGCAGTATTTT. The encoded protein is CASSRGGGSTDTQYF. Drawing the rest from reference TRBV13 and TRBJ2-3, the complete variable domain is AAGVIQSPRHLIKEKRETATLKCYPIPRHDTVYWYQQGPGQDPQFLISFYEKMQSDKGSIPDRFSAQQFSDYHSELNMSSLELGDSALYFCASSRGGGSTDTQYFGPGTRLTVL.

The chain couples TRBV7-2 to TRBJ1-4, with 9 bases lining up with TRBD1. Germline values: CDR1 SGHTA, CDR2 FQGNSA. V trimming: 2 bases; J trimming: 8 bases; junction bases outside the gene matches: 9. The CDR3 loop spans 16 amino acids. CDR3 in amino acids: CASSLQPGQGSEKLFF. For the CDR3, the DNA is TGTGCCAGCAGCTTACAGCCGGGACAGGGTTCCGAAAAACTGTTTTTT.

The rearrangement links TRBV6-1 to TRBJ1-2, with TRBD1 matching 8 bases. J was trimmed by 3 bases and V by 6 bases; bases with no gene match: 6. From germline, CDR1 is MNHNS and CDR2 SASEGT. There are 14 residues in the CDR3. Here the CDR3 DNA reads TGTGCCAGCAGGATACAGGGGGTTGACTATGGCTACACCTTC. It encodes CASRIQGVDYGYTF.

This clone was seen a few times. The rearrangement uses TRBV7-8 and TRBJ1-6; D gene unclear. The CDR3 runs to 15 residues. Germline lookup yields CDR1 SGHVS and CDR2 FQNEAQ. V was shortened by 0 bases and J by 10 bases, with 13 bases between the two germline ends. CDR3 residues: CASSLAQAPPSPLHF. The CDR3 DNA sequence: TGTGCCAGCAGCTTAGCGCAGGCTCCCCCCTCACCCCTCCACTTT.

CDR3 amino acids: CASNPGETETQYF. CDR3 nucleotide sequence: TGTGCCAGCAACCCCGGGGAGACTGAGACCCAGTACTTC. The gene calls are TRBV6-5 and TRBJ2-5; a possible D gene is TRBD2 (5 bases). The CDR3 has 13 amino acids. CDR1 is MNHEY, CDR2 SVGAGI, per germline. V lost 7 bases and J 5 bases, leaving 14 bases between the germline ends.

J is TRBJ1-5 and V is TRBV14, with D maybe TRBD1 (5 bases). Per germline, CDR1 SGHDN and CDR2 FVKESK. V was clipped by 0 bases and J by 5 bases, with 17 bases between them. The CDR3 is 17 residues long. The CDR3 loop reads CASSQEWDRRGYQPQHF. The DNA for the CDR3 is TGTGCCAGCAGCCAAGAGTGGGACCGTAGGGGTTATCAGCCCCAGCATTTT.

The chain carries TRBV2 and TRBJ2-7; D remains ambiguous. Germline CDR1 and CDR2: SNHLY and FYNNEI. V lost 5 bases to trimming and J lost 2 bases, with 10 bases between them. This CDR3 is 13 amino acids long. The CDR3 nucleotides read TGTGCCAGCAGTTATGACGGAGCCTACGAGCAGTACTTC. Translated: CASSYDGAYEQYF. The whole variable domain, remainder taken from reference TRBV2 and TRBJ2-7, is EPEVTQTPSHQVTQMGQEVILRCVPISNHLYFYWYRQILGQKVEFLVSFYNNEISEKSEIFDDQFSVERPDGSNFTLKIRSTKLEDSAMYFCASSYDGAYEQYFGPGTRLTVT.

V gene TRBV7-9 combines with J gene TRBJ1-4, with D perhaps matching TRBD1 (5 bases). V lost 10 bases and J 5 bases, leaving 17 bases between the germline ends. This CDR3 comprises 14 residues. Germline CDR1 and CDR2: SEHNR and FQNEAQ (reference sequence). CDR3 DNA sequence: TGTGCCACCCAGGGAGGGGCCCAGAATGAAAAACTGTTTTTT. Its translation is CATQGGAQNEKLFF.

The V and J genes are TRBV10-2 and TRBJ1-5, with D hard to call. With 3 bases removed from V and 9 bases from J, the gap between germline ends came to 15 bases. The CDR3 sequence is 14 residues long. Germline CDR1 reads WSHSY; CDR2 reads SAAADI. The CDR3 coding sequence is TGCGCCAGCAGTGACTCATACCTAGACTGGCCCCAGCATTTT. Protein product: CASSDSYLDWPQHF.

The V and J genes are TRBV6-6 and TRBJ1-1; D might be TRBD1 (6 bases). The CDR3 totals 12 residues. The ends were cut back, 6 bases at V and 8 bases at J, with 13 bases in the middle. In germline, CDR1 is MNHNY, CDR2 SVGAGI (reference sequence). The DNA for the CDR3 is TGTGCCAGCAGCCCCGACACAGGGGAAGCTTTCTTT. The encoded protein is CASSPDTGEAFF.

J is TRBJ1-1 and V is TRBV5-1; 8 bases map to TRBD1. This CDR3 is built from 15 residues. Germline assignment: CDR1 SGHRS and CDR2 YFSETQ. The V gene end was trimmed by 3 bases and the J gene end by 0 bases; junction bases not matched to a gene: 4. CDR3 region: CASSSLTGVNTEAFF. The CDR3 coding sequence is TGCGCCAGCAGCTCCCTGACAGGGGTGAACACTGAAGCTTTCTTT.

The gene calls are TRBV7-9 and TRBJ1-6, with a weak D call TRBD1 (6 bases). With 1 base removed from V and 9 bases from J, the gap between germline ends came to 13 bases. This CDR3 comprises 15 residues. CDR1 SEHNR and CDR2 FQNEAQ come from the germline V gene (reference sequence). The CDR3 bases are TGTGCCAGCAGCTTAGAACAGGGTGTCAGTTCACCCCTCCACTTT. This sequence encodes CASSLEQGVSSPLHF.

This chain links TRBV10-3 with TRBJ1-2; 7 bases are shared with TRBD1. V gave up 6 bases and J gave up 7 bases; unmatched junction bases: 11. CDR1 is ENHRY and CDR2 is SYGVKD in the germline V gene. The CDR3 loop spans 14 amino acids. The CDR3 DNA follows: TGTGCCATCAGCGACCCGGGACAGCAGAGTGGCTACACCTTC. This codes for CAISDPGQQSGYTF.